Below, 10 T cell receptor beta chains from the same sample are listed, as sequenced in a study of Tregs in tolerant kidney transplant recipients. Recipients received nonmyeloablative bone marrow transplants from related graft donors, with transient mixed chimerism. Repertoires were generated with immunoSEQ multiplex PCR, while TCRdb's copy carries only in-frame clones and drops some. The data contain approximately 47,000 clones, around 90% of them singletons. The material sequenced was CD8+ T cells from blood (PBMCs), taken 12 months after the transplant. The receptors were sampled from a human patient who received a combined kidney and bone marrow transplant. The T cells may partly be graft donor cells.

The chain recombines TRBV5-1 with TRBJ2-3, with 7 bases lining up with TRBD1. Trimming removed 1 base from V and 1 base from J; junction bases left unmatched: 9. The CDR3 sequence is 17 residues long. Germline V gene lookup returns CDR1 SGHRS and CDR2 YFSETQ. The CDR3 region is CASSLNHRGYRTDTQYF. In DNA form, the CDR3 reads TGCGCCAGCAGCTTGAATCACAGGGGATATCGCACAGATACGCAGTATTTT. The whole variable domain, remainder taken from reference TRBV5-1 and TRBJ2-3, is KAGVTQTPRYLIKTRGQQVTLSCSPISGHRSVSWYQQTPGQGLQFLFEYFSETQRNKGNFPGRFSGRQFSNSRSEMNVSTLELGDSALYLCASSLNHRGYRTDTQYFGPGTRLTVL.

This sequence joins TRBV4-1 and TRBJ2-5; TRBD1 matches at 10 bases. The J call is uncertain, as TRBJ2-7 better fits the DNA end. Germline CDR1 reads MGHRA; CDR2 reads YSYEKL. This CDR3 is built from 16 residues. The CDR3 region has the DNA TGCGCCAGCAGCCAAGTGGGGACAGGGGATTCCTACGAGCAGTACTTC. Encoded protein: CASSQVGTGDSYEQYF.

The CDR3 coding sequence is TGTGCCATCACCAGAGACAGGAACACTGAAGCTTTCTTT. Translating gives CAITRDRNTEAFF. The gene calls are TRBV10-3 and TRBJ1-1; D may be TRBD1 (5 bases). Trimming shortened V by 7 bases and J by 1 base, and 10 bases separated the two germline ends. The CDR3 extends over 13 amino acids. Germline CDR1 is ENHRY and CDR2 is SYGVKD.

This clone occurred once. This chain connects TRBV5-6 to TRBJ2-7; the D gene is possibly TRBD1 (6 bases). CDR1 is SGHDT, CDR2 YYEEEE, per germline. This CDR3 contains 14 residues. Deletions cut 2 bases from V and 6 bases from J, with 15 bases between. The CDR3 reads CASSFGTIVAEQYF. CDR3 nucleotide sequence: TGTGCCAGCAGCTTCGGGACAATTGTGGCCGAGCAGTACTTC.

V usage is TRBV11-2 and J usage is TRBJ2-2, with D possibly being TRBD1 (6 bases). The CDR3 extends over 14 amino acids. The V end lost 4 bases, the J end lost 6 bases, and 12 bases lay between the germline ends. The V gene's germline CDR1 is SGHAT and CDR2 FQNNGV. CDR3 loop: CASSSVNRAGELFF. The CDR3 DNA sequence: TGTGCCAGCAGCTCAGTCAACAGGGCCGGGGAGCTGTTTTTT. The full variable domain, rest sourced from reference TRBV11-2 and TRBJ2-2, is EAGVAQSPRYKIIEKRQSVAFWCNPISGHATLYWYQQILGQGPKLLIQFQNNGVVDDSQLPKDRFSAERLKGVDSTLKIQPAKLEDSAVYLCASSSVNRAGELFFGEGSRLTVL.

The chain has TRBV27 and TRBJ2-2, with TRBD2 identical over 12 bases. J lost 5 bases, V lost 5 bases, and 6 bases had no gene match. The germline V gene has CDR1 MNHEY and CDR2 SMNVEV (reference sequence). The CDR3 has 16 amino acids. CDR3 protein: CASSARLAGVTGELFF. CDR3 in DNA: TGTGCCAGCAGTGCTAGACTAGCGGGAGTTACCGGGGAGCTGTTTTTT.

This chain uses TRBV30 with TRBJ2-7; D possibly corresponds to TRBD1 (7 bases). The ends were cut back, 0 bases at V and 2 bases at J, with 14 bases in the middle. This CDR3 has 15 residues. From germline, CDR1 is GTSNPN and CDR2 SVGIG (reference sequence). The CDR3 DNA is TGTGCCTGGAGTGTCAGCGGAGGGGGCCCCTACGAGCAGTACTTC. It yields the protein CAWSVSGGGPYEQYF.

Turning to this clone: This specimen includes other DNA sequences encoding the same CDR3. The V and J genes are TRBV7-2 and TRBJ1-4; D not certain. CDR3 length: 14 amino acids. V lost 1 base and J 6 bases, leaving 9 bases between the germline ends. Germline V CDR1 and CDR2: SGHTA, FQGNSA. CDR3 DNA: TGTGCCAGCAGCTTAGGAACCGGGTATGAAAAACTGTTTTTT. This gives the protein CASSLGTGYEKLFF.

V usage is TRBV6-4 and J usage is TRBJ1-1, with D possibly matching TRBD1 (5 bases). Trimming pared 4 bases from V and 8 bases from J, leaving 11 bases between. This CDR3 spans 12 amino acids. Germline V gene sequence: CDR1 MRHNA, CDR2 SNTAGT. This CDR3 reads CASSAAGGEAFF. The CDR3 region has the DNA TGTGCCAGCAGTGCCGCGGGGGGGGAAGCTTTCTTT.

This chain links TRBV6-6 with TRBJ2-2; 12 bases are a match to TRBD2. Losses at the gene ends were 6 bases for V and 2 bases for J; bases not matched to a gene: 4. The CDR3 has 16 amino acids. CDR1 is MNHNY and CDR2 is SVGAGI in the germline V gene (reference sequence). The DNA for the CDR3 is TGTGCCAGCAGCCGACTAGCGGGGGCTAACACCGGGGAGCTGTTTTTT. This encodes CASSRLAGANTGELFF.